What follows are 15 T cell receptor beta chains derived from one specimen sequenced in a study of CD8 T cells in ankylosing spondylitis (dated by TCRdb to about 2017). Receptor amplification or capture employed 5' RACE. TCRdb names Illumina HiSeq 2500 as the instrument used. Using fastp trimming at Q25 and MiXCR clonotype assembly, TCRdb reanalyzed the public sequencing data and kept in-frame beta chains. Each CDR3 protein gets just one entry, which takes the most common genes and DNA from the rows behind it. The sample yields about 190,000 distinct CDR3 sequences; approximately 12% were counted once. The ten largest clones add up to 11% of the sample. The sequenced sample consisted of blood, either unsorted or a sorted T cell fraction (not recorded which). The receptors shown here come from a female donor with ankylosing spondylitis or in good health (not recorded which).

This clonotype was detected many times. The chain has TRBV12-3 or TRBV12-4 and TRBJ1-1; D gene uncertain. This CDR3 has 14 amino acids. V lost 1 base and J 1 base, leaving 7 bases between the germline ends. The CDR3 nucleotides are TGTGCCAGCAGTTTAGGGCAGGCGAACACTGAAGCTTTCTTT. Protein: CASSLGQANTEAFF.

The chain recombines TRBV24-1 with TRBJ2-1; 12 bases map to TRBD2. This CDR3 has 16 amino acids. Germline V gives CDR1 KGHDR, CDR2 SFDVKD. Unmatched junction bases numbered 3, after V lost 3 bases and J lost 4 bases. Here the CDR3 DNA reads TGTGCCACCAGTGATCGGGGACTAGCGGGTTACAATGAGCAGTTCTTC. It codes for CATSDRGLAGYNEQFF.

Worth noting for this clonotype: Its ends do not fully match the called genes, so a read error is possible. The genes are TRBV5-1 and TRBJ2-1; TRBD2 agrees at 7 bases. The CDR3 is 14 residues long. The germline V gene has CDR1 SGHRS and CDR2 YFSETQ. CDR3 bases: TGCGCCAGCAGCGACGGACTAGGCGGCAATGTGCAGTTCTTC. Its translation is CASSDGLGGNVQFF.

This clonotype showed up many times. The chain employs TRBV7-2 and TRBJ2-5; D is uncertain. Trimming removed 5 bases from V and 4 bases from J, with 14 bases in between. Germline V lookup: CDR1 SGHTA, CDR2 FQGNSA. The CDR3 is 14 residues long. The CDR3 loop reads CASSPMSTGETQYF. For the CDR3, the DNA is TGTGCCAGCAGCCCAATGAGTACCGGAGAGACCCAGTACTTC.

In its sample, this clonotype was seen many times. CDR3 protein: CASSGVLPNEQYF. CDR3 nucleotide sequence: TGCGCCAGCAGCGGGGTCCTACCTAACGAGCAGTACTTC. J is TRBJ2-7 and V is TRBV5-1; no clear D. The ends were cut back, 4 bases at V and 5 bases at J, with 13 bases in the middle. CDR3 length equals 13 residues. The germline CDR1 and CDR2 sequences are SGHRS and YFSETQ.

This clonotype showed up many times. The chain couples TRBV6-1 to TRBJ2-4; D is perhaps TRBD2 (6 bases). Trimming stripped 7 bases from V and 8 bases from J, with 18 bases between. The CDR3 covers 14 residues. Germline lookup yields CDR1 MNHNS and CDR2 SASEGT. The CDR3 protein is CASTESREVDIQYF. In DNA form, the CDR3 reads TGTGCCAGCACCGAATCCAGGGAGGTGGACATTCAGTACTTC.

This clonotype appeared a few times. The gene calls are TRBV6-2 or TRBV6-3 and TRBJ2-2, with D tentatively TRBD2 (5 bases). V lost 2 bases, J lost 1 base, and 17 bases lay in between. Germline V gene data show CDR1 as MNHEY and CDR2 as SVGEGT. The CDR3 runs 18 residues. CDR3 DNA: TGTGCCAGCAGTTACCTGCGAGGTGTTAGCGTGAACACCGGGGAGCTGTTTTTT. Residues: CASSYLRGVSVNTGELFF.

A word on this clonotype: A single base separates this from a much larger clone, so it may be a read error. This rearrangement joins TRBV28 to TRBJ2-1; 8 nucleotides match TRBD1. The length of the CDR3 is 16 residues. The junction had 18 bases not matched to a gene; V was cut back by 9 bases and J by 8 bases. Germline assignment: CDR1 MDHEN and CDR2 SYDVKM. This CDR3 is CARKGPLRQGYHEQFF. CDR3 nucleotides: TGTGCCAGAAAGGGGCCTTTGAGACAGGGGTACCATGAGCAGTTCTTC.

In its sample, this clonotype was seen many times. V and J are TRBV20-1 and TRBJ2-1; 10 bases match TRBD2. The germline V gene encodes CDR1 DFQATT and CDR2 SNEGSKA (reference sequence). The CDR3 sequence is 14 residues long. After removal of 6 bases from V and 0 bases from J, the junction contained 2 bases not matched to a gene. The CDR3 DNA is TGCAGTGCCTCTAGCGGGAGCTCCTACAATGAGCAGTTCTTC. Translated: CSASSGSSYNEQFF.

The table lists this clonotype with many counts. J is TRBJ1-4 and V is TRBV10-3; 10 bases align to TRBD1. Unmatched junction bases numbered 3, after V lost 5 bases and J lost 6 bases. The CDR3 is 14 amino acids. Germline V CDR1 and CDR2: ENHRY, SYGVKD. CDR3 residues: CAISRDRGDEKLFF. CDR3 nucleotide sequence: TGTGCCATCAGTAGGGACAGGGGCGATGAAAAACTGTTTTTT.

The V call is TRBV6-1, the J call TRBJ2-7; 11 bases are shared with TRBD2. J lost 2 bases, V lost 7 bases, and 4 bases had no gene match. In germline, CDR1 is MNHNS, CDR2 SASEGT. The CDR3 runs 14 residues. The CDR3 sequence is CASMLSGRAYEQYF. Written as DNA, the CDR3 is TGTGCCAGCATGCTTAGCGGGAGGGCCTACGAGCAGTACTTC.

V is TRBV7-9 and J is TRBJ2-4; D might be TRBD1 or TRBD2, each matching 7 bases. Germline CDR1 and CDR2: SEHNR and FQNEAQ (reference sequence). V was pared by 5 bases and J by 1 base, with 15 bases between. This CDR3 region has 16 residues. The CDR3 is CASSPRGGVAKNIQYF. DNA for the CDR3: TGTGCCAGCAGCCCCAGGGGGGGGGTGGCCAAAAACATTCAGTACTTC.

The chain is built from TRBV19 and TRBJ1-4; 9 bases line up with TRBD1. The germline CDR1 and CDR2 sequences are LNHDA and SQIVND (reference sequence). V shed 10 bases and J 7 bases; nucleotides not matched to a gene: 19. The CDR3 consists of 17 residues. CDR3 residues: CATLSLKQGARSEKLFF. As DNA, the CDR3 is TGTGCCACACTCAGTTTGAAACAGGGGGCGAGAAGTGAAAAACTGTTTTTT.

The chain uses TRBV7-2 and TRBJ2-3, with 7 bases identical to TRBD2. Trimming at V came to 3 bases and at J to 7 bases, leaving 10 bases not matched to a gene. Germline CDR1 and CDR2: SGHTA and FQGNSA. The CDR3 has 15 residues. The CDR3 nucleotides read TGTGCCAGCAGCTTCCCTAGCGGTGGGAGTTATACGCAGTATTTT. Its protein product is CASSFPSGGSYTQYF. Variable domain in full (rest from reference TRBV7-2 and TRBJ2-3): GAGVSQSPSNKVTEKGKDVELRCDPISGHTALYWYRQSLGQGLEFLIYFQGNSAPDKSGLPSDRFSAERTGGSVSTLTIQRTQQEDSAVYLCASSFPSGGSYTQYFGPGTRLTVL.

In this sample, this clonotype turned up many times. The CDR3 is CSVSAAASYEQYF. The CDR3 DNA reads as TGCAGTGTATCAGCGGCTGCCTCCTACGAGCAGTACTTC. The J gene is TRBJ2-7, the V gene TRBV20-1; maybe TRBD2 (5 bases). The CDR3 length is 13 residues. Germline V gene sequence: CDR1 DFQATT, CDR2 SNEGSKA (reference sequence). V gave up 7 bases and J gave up 0 bases, with 13 bases separating them.